These 7 T cell receptor beta chains were sequenced from one sample in a study of shared clonotypes between healthy human individuals. TCRdb keeps only in-frame clones here, not all; method: immunoSEQ multiplex PCR. The sample records roughly 720,000 clones, roughly 87% being singletons. Sample: memory CD8+ T cells from PBMCs. Documented subset: CD45RO+ cells pooled with CCR7-negative TemRA cells. The receptors shown here come from a man aged 18 to 30 in good health. Some clones in this sample may be carry-over from other donors' samples.

The rearrangement links TRBV25-1 to TRBJ2-5; TRBD1 might be the D (5 bases). The CDR3 loop spans 12 amino acids. Germline assignment: CDR1 MGHDK and CDR2 SYGVNS. Trimming cost V 8 bases and J 7 bases, with 14 bases left between them. The CDR3 coding sequence is TGTGCCAGCTCGGACATCTACTCGACCCAGTACTTC. This translates into CASSDIYSTQYF.

The chain is built from TRBV27 and TRBJ2-7; 10 nucleotides line up with TRBD2. The CDR3 is 15 residues long. With V trimmed by 0 bases and J by 6 bases, 5 bases remained unmatched. Germline CDR1 is MNHEY and CDR2 is SMNVEV (reference sequence). CDR3 DNA: TGTGCCAGCAGTTTATCGTTTCTAGCGGGAGCCGAGCAGTACTTC. Translating it yields CASSLSFLAGAEQYF.

J is TRBJ2-2 and V is TRBV27, with D possibly TRBD1 on 5 matching bases. Germline V gene lookup returns CDR1 MNHEY and CDR2 SMNVEV (reference sequence). This CDR3 region has 18 residues. Trimming took off 5 bases at V and 1 base at J, with 20 bases between the two ends. The CDR3 bases are TGTGCCAGCAGTGGGCGGTCAATCAGGGTTGGGAACACCGGGGAGCTGTTTTTT. Translation gives CASSGRSIRVGNTGELFF.

The chain joins TRBV9 to TRBJ1-1; TRBD1 matches 8 bases. There are 14 residues in the CDR3. J lost 6 bases, V lost 3 bases, and 7 bases had no gene match. Germline V lookup: CDR1 SGDLS, CDR2 YYNGEE. CDR3 DNA: TGTGCCAGCAGCGCACAGGGGGGTGTGGCTGAAGCTTTCTTT. Translated, it gives CASSAQGGVAEAFF.

This clone was counted once. The chain employs TRBV2 and TRBJ2-1, with 12 bases aligning to TRBD2. V shed 6 bases and J 7 bases; nucleotides not matched to a gene: 13. The CDR3 consists of 17 residues. CDR1 SNHLY and CDR2 FYNNEI come from the germline V gene. The CDR3 sequence is CASRKTSGSVIANEQFF. For the CDR3, the DNA is TGTGCCAGCAGGAAGACTAGCGGGAGTGTGATTGCGAATGAGCAGTTCTTC. Filled out from reference TRBV2 and TRBJ2-1, the complete variable domain reads EPEVTQTPSHQVTQMGQEVILRCVPISNHLYFYWYRQILGQKVEFLVSFYNNEISEKSEIFDDQFSVERPDGSNFTLKIRSTKLEDSAMYFCASRKTSGSVIANEQFFGPGTRLTVL.

This clone was seen a few times. The rearrangement joins TRBV7-9 to TRBJ1-1; no reliable D call. The CDR3 length is 11 residues. Deletions cut 4 bases from V and 6 bases from J, with 6 bases between. Germline CDR1 and CDR2: SEHNR and FQNEAQ (reference sequence). In nucleotides, the CDR3 is TGTGCCAGCAGCTCAACAGCTGAAGCTTTCTTT. This translates into CASSSTAEAFF.

Written as DNA, the CDR3 is TGTGCCAGCAGCCAGAGGACAGGGGGCCTCGTCTCCTACGAGCAGTACTTC. Protein product: CASSQRTGGLVSYEQYF. This rearrangement joins TRBV14 to TRBJ2-7; 11 bases agree with TRBD1. V was pared by 3 bases and J by 0 bases, with 7 bases of the junction left unmatched. This CDR3 is 17 amino acids long. Germline CDR1 is SGHDN and CDR2 is FVKESK. Together with reference TRBV14 and TRBJ2-7, the CDR3 gives the full variable domain: EAGVTQFPSHSVIEKGQTVTLRCDPISGHDNLYWYRRVMGKEIKFLLHFVKESKQDESGMPNNRFLAERTGGTYSTLKVQPAELEDSGVYFCASSQRTGGLVSYEQYFGPGTRLTVT.